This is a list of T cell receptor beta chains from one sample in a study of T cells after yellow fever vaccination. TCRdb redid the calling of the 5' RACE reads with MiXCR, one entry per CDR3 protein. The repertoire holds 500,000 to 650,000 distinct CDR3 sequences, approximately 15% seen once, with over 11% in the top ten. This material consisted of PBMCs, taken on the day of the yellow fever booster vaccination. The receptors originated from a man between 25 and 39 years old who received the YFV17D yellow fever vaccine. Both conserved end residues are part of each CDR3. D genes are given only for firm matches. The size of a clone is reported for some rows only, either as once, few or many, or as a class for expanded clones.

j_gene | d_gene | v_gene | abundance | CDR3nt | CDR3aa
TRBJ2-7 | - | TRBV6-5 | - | TGTGCCAGCAGTTACTCGCTCACCTACGAGCAGTACTTC | CASSYSLTYEQYF
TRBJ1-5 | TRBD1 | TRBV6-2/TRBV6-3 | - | TGTGCCACGCGTCGACAGGGAGGCAATCAGCCCCAGCATTTT | CATRRQGGNQPQHF
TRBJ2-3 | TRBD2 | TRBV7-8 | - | TGTGCCAGCAGCAAACCCGGACTAGCGGGAATAGATACGCAGTATTTT | CASSKPGLAGIDTQYF
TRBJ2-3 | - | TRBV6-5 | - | TGTGCCAGCAGTTACTCTATCGTATCGGGAGCGGCAGATACGCAGTATTTT | CASSYSIVSGAADTQYF
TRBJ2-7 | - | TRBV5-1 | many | TGCGCCAGCAGCTCACTGGACGGTGCGGGGGAGCAGTACTTC | CASSSLDGAGEQYF
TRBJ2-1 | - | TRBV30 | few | TGTGCCTGGATCGACAGGAGCTCCTACAATGAGCAGTTCTTC | CAWIDRSSYNEQFF
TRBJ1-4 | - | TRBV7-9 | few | TGTGCCAGCAGCTCAGGGGCGAAGGGCCTGAGTGAAAAACTGTTTTTT | CASSSGAKGLSEKLFF
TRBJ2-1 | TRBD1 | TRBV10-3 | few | TGTGCCATCAGTGAGTCAGTGACAGGGGTCAATGAGCAGTTCTTC | CAISESVTGVNEQFF
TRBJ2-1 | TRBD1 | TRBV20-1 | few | TGCAGTGCTTGTGAAGCGACAGGGGAGTCCTACAATGAGCAGTTCTTC | CSACEATGESYNEQFF
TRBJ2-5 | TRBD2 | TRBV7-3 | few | TGTGCCAGCAGCCCCGGGATAGCGGGCCATCAAGAGACCCAGTACTTC | CASSPGIAGHQETQYF
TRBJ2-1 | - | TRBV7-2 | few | TGTGCCAGCAGCTTTGTCTCTTCCGGCAATGAGCAGTTCTTC | CASSFVSSGNEQFF
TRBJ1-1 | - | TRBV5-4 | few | TGTGCCAGCAGCTCTGGAGGCCCGAACACTGAAGCTTTCTTT | CASSSGGPNTEAFF
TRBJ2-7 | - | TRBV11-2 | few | TGTGCCAGCAGCATTGCTAGGTACGAGCAGTACTTC | CASSIARYEQYF
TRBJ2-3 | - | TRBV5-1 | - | TGCGCCAGCAGCTCCGGGGACACTTACACAGATACGCAGTATTTT | CASSSGDTYTDTQYF
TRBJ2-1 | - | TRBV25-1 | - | TGTGCCAGCAGCCCGGGGGCGGGCTACAATGAGCAGTTCTTC | CASSPGAGYNEQFF
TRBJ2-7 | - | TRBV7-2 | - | TGTGCCAGCAGCTTAGAAGTGACAGGAGGTTGGAGGGAGCAGTACTTC | CASSLEVTGGWREQYF
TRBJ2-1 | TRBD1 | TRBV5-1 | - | TGCGCCAGCAGCCCCGGGACAGAGTACAATGAGCAGTTCTTC | CASSPGTEYNEQFF
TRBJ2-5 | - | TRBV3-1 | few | TGTGCCAGCAGCCAAGTAGTTGAGACCCAGTACTTC | CASSQVVETQYF
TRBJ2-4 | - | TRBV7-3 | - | TGTGCCAGCAGCACTGGGGGAGACATTCAGTACTTC | CASSTGGDIQYF
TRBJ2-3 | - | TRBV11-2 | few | TGTGCCAGCAGCTTGGGGGGATCAGACGGAGATACGCAGTATTTT | CASSLGGSDGDTQYF
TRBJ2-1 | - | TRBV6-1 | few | TGTGCCAGCAGCCCCACTAGCCATTCCTACAATGAGCAGTTCTTC | CASSPTSHSYNEQFF
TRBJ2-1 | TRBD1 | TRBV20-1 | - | TGCAGTGCAAGGGTGACAGGGGCGTACAATGAGCAGTTCTTC | CSARVTGAYNEQFF
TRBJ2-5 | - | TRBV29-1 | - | TGCAGCGTCGGCGGGTACCAAGAGACCCAGTACTTC | CSVGGYQETQYF
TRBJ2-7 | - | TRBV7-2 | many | TGCGCCAGCAGCTTGGCGGGACAGACCTACGAGCAGTACTTC | CASSLAGQTYEQYF
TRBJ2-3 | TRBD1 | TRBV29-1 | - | TGCAGCGTCCTCGGGGACAGGGGGCTGTCTAGCACAGATACGCAGTATTTT | CSVLGDRGLSSTDTQYF
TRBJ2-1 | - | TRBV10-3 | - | TGTGCCATCCGGGACCCATCCTACAATGAGCAGTTCTTC | CAIRDPSYNEQFF
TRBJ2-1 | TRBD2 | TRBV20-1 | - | TGCAGCAGCGAGAGAGAGAGCGGGAGAAGCATCAATGAGCAGTTCTTC | CSSERESGRSINEQFF
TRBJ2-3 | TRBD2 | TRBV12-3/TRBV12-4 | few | TGTGCCAGCAGTTCCGGGACTAGCGGGCAGAAAAGCACAGATACGCAGTATTTT | CASSSGTSGQKSTDTQYF
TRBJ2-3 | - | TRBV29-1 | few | TGCAGCGTTCTCGTTGTGCTGTCGAATACGCAGTATTTT | CSVLVVLSNTQYF
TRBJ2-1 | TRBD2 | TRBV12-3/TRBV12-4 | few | TGTGCCAGCAGGATACTAGCGGGAGTGTACAATGAGCAGTTCTTC | CASRILAGVYNEQFF
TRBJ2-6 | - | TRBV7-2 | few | TGTGCCAGCAGCATATACGGGGCCAACGTCCTGACTTTC | CASSIYGANVLTF
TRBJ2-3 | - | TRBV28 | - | TGTGCCAGCTCGGTCCAAGACAGCACAGATACGCAGTATTTT | CASSVQDSTDTQYF
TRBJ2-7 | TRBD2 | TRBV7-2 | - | TGTGCCAGCAGCTTAGCAGGGGGACTAGCGCTCTCCTACGAGCAGTACTTC | CASSLAGGLALSYEQYF
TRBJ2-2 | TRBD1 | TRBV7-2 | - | TGTGCCAGCAGCCAATCCGCGGGGACAGGGAGAACCGGGGAGCTGTTTTTT | CASSQSAGTGRTGELFF
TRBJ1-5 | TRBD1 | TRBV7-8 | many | TGTGCCAGCAGCTTAGGTAGACAGGGGGACAATCAGCCCCAGCATTTT | CASSLGRQGDNQPQHF
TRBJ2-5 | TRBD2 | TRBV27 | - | TGTGCCAGCAGTTTAAGCTCGGGAGGGCCATTAACGGAGACCCAGTACTTC | CASSLSSGGPLTETQYF
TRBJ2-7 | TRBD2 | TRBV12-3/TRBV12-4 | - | TGTGCCAGCAGTTCCAGAGATGGACTAGCGGGACAGGACGAGCAGTACTTC | CASSSRDGLAGQDEQYF
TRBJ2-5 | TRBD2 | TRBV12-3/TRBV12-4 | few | TGTGCCAGCACCGATAGCGGGAGAACCATCGGAGAGACCCAGTACTTC | CASTDSGRTIGETQYF
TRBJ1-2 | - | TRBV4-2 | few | TGTGCCAGCAGCCAAACAGGAGACTATGGCTACACCTTC | CASSQTGDYGYTF
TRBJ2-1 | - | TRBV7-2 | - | TGTGCCAGCAGCTCATTAGGGGGGATGGACAATGAGCAGTTCTTC | CASSSLGGMDNEQFF
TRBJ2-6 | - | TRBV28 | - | TGTGCCTCCCTGACCTCTCTGCAGGCCAACGTCCTGACTTTC | CASLTSLQANVLTF
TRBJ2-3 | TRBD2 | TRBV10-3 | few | TGTGCCATCAGTGTTGGCGGGAGAGAAGATACGCAGTATTTT | CAISVGGREDTQYF
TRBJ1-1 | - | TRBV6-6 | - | TGTGCCAGCAGTTACATCCGATTAGGTGAAGCTTTCTTT | CASSYIRLGEAFF
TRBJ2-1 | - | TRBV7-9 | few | TGTGCCAGCAGCTTGATAGTAAATGAGCAGTTCTTC | CASSLIVNEQFF
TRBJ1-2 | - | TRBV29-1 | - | TGCAGCGCACGGTCAGCGTCTAACTATGGCTACACCTTC | CSARSASNYGYTF
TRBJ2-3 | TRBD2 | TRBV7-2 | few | TGTGCCAGCACCCATCGGCCGGGCGGGAGTTGGGGTACGCAGTATTTT | CASTHRPGGSWGTQYF
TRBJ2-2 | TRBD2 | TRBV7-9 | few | TGTGCCAGAAAAACTAGCGGCGGGGAGCTGTTTTTT | CARKTSGGELFF
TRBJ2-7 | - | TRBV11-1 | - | TGTGCCAGCAGCTTAGTTTTCGGGGTCGGTAAAGCCACCTACGAGCAGTACTTC | CASSLVFGVGKATYEQYF
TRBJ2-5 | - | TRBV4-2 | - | TGTGCCAGCAGCCAAGATCCGCCGGAATGGGGGGCCCCCGGGGAGACCCAGTACTTC | CASSQDPPEWGAPGETQYF
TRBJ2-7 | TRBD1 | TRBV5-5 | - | TGTGCCAGCAGCTCCTCAAGAGGCAGGGGGTATGAGCAGTACTTC | CASSSSRGRGYEQYF
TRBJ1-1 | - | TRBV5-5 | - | TGTGCCAGCAGCTTGACAGGGAAGACTGAAGCTTTCTTT | CASSLTGKTEAFF
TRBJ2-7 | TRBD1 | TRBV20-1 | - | TGCAGTGCTCACAGGGGAAGCTCCTACGAGCAGTACTTC | CSAHRGSSYEQYF
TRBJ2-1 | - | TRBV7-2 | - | TGTGCCAGCAGCAATACGGGGAATTCCCGCTCCTACAATGAGCAGTTCTTC | CASSNTGNSRSYNEQFF
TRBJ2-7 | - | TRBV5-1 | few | TGCGCCAGCAGCTTGGAATGGTCAAGCGAGGAGCAGTACTTC | CASSLEWSSEEQYF
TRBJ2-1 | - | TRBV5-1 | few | TGCGCCAGCAGCCCCCAGTCGGGTAGAGGAGGGTGGAATGAGCAGTTCTTC | CASSPQSGRGGWNEQFF